Described below is a single T cell receptor (beta chain) sequence and its context. What it binds is unknown. Sequencing of DNA taken from cultured CD4+ T cells relied on the Oncomine TCR Beta short-read assay. A single record per CDR3 protein comes from TCRdb applying MiXCR to the PCR reads. The sample has thousands of distinct CDR3 sequences, roughly 58% seen once; the top ten hold around a third. The sample originates from a study of vaccination and CD4 T cells after COVID-19. The CDR3 length is 16 residues. Germline values: CDR1 KGHDR, CDR2 SFDVKD. The ends lost 6 bases at V and 2 bases at J; junction bases unmatched: 7. Treatment reported: roughly 10-day PBMC culture with coronavirus spike peptide pools or control peptides (ViraFEST assay). Fresh IL-2 medium was used to replace half of the medium on days 3 and 7.

This sequence originates from a human donor who had recovered from COVID-19. This chain connects TRBV24-1 to TRBJ1-3, with 9 positions matching TRBD1. The specimen sequenced was CD4+ T cells from blood, cultured in vitro. The CDR3 spells CATSPGQGSAGNTIYF. CDR3 coding DNA: TGTGCCACCAGTCCGGGACAGGGCTCAGCTGGAAACACCATATATTTT.